This T cell receptor (beta chain) was profiled in a study of cytomegalovirus exposure and HLA in healthy donors. Broader study findings: A missense variant in DCLRE1C was later tied to TCR beta V- and J-gene trimming.

Germline lookup yields CDR1 GTSNPN and CDR2 SVGIG (reference sequence). Trimming removed 2 bases from V and 6 bases from J, with 14 bases in between. The CDR3 contains 14 residues. The PCR had 60 Vbeta and 13 Jbeta primers. Some clones are missing from TCRdb's copy, which holds only in-frame ones; the method was immunoSEQ multiplex PCR. The table lists around 97,000 clones, roughly a tenth of them singletons, with just over 5% in the top ten. The sample holds a few counts of this clone. Antigen unknown. Material for sequencing was PBMCs. V and J are TRBV30 and TRBJ2-1; D remains unclear. This clonotype was obtained from a man over 45 in good health and CMV-seropositive. The CDR3 region is CAWSFYPVVNEQFF. DNA of the CDR3: TGTGCCTGGAGTTTCTACCCTGTAGTCAATGAGCAGTTCTTC.